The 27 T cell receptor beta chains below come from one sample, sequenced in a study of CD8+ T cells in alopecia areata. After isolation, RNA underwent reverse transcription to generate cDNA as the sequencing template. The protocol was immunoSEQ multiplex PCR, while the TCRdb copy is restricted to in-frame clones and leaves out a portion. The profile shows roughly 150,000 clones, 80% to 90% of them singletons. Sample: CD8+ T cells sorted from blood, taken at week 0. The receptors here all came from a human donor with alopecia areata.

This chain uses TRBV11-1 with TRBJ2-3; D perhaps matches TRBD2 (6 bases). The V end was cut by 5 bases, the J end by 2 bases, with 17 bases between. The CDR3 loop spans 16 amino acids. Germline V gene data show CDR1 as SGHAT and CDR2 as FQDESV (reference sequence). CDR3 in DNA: TGTGCCAGCAGCCCAAGAGGACTATCACCCACAGATACGCAGTATTTT. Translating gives CASSPRGLSPTDTQYF.

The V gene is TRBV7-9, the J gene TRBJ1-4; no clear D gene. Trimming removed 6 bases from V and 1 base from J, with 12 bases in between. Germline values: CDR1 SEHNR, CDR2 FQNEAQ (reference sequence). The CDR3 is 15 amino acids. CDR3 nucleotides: TGTGCCAGCAGACCTAGGGAGCGAACTAATGAAAAACTGTTTTTT. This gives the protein CASRPRERTNEKLFF.

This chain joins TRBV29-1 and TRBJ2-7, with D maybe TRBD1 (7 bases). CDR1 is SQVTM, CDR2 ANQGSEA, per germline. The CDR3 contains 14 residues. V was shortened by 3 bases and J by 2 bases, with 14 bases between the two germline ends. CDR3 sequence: CSVEVAGGTYEQYF. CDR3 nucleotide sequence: TGCAGCGTTGAGGTGGCAGGGGGGACCTACGAGCAGTACTTC.

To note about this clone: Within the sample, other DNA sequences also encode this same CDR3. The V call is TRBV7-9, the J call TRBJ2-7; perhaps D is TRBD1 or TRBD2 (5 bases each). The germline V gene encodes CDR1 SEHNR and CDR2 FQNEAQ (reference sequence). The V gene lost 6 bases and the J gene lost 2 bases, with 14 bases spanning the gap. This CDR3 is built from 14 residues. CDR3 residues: CASSVPGTPYEQYF. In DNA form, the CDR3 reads TGTGCCAGCAGTGTTCCCGGGACCCCCTACGAGCAGTACTTC.

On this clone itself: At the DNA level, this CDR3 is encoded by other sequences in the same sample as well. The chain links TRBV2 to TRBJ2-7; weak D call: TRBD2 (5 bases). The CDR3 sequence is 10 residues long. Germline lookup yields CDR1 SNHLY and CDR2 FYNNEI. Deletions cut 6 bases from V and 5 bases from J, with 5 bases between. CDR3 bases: TGTGCCAGCAGCGGGAACGAGCAGTACTTC. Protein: CASSGNEQYF.

Here the CDR3 reads CASSHPGQGYGYTF. The DNA for the CDR3 is TGCGCCAGCAGCCACCCGGGACAGGGATATGGCTACACCTTC. V is TRBV4-1 and J is TRBJ1-2; 9 nucleotides align to TRBD1. The CDR3 extends over 14 amino acids. Germline V gene sequence: CDR1 MGHRA, CDR2 YSYEKL. J was trimmed by 5 bases and V by 3 bases; bases with no gene match: 4.

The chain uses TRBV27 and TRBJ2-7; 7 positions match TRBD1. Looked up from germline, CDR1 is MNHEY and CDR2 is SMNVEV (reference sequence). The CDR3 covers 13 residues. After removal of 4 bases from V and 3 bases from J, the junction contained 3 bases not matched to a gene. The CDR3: CASSSAGGYEQYF. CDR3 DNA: TGTGCCAGCAGTTCCGCAGGGGGCTACGAGCAGTACTTC.

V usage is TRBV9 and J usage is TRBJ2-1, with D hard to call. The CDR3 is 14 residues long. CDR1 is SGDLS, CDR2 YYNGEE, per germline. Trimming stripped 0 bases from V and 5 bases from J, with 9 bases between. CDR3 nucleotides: TGTGCCAGCAGCGTAGTTAATTCCGACAATGAGCAGTTCTTC. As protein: CASSVVNSDNEQFF.

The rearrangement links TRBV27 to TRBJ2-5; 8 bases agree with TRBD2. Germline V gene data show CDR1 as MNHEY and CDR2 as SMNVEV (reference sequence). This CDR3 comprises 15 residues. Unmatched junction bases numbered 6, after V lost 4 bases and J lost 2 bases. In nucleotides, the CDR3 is TGTGCCAGCAGTTCCCCGCTAGCGGGTCAAGAGACCCAGTACTTC. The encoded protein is CASSSPLAGQETQYF.

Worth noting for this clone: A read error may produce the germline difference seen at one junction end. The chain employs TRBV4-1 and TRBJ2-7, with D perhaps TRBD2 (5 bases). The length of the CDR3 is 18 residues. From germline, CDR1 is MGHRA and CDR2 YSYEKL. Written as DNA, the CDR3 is TGCGCCGGCAGCCAAGCCAGCGGCCCGGGCACAAGGACCTACGAGCAGTACTTC. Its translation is CAGSQASGPGTRTYEQYF.

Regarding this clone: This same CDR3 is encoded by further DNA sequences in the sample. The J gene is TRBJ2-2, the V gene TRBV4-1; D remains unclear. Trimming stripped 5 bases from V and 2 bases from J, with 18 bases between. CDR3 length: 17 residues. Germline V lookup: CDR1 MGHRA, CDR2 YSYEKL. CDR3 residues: CASSSCLNDCNTGELFF. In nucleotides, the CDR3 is TGCGCCAGCAGCTCATGCCTCAACGATTGCAACACCGGGGAGCTGTTTTTT.

In DNA form, the CDR3 reads TGCGCCAGCAGCGGAGGACAGACAGATAATTCACCCCTCCACTTT. This codes for CASSGGQTDNSPLHF. V is TRBV5-1 and J is TRBJ1-6; TRBD1 might be the D (6 bases). Trimming took 4 bases from V and 5 from J, leaving 13 bases between them. The CDR3 sequence is 15 residues long. Germline V gives CDR1 SGHRS, CDR2 YFSETQ.

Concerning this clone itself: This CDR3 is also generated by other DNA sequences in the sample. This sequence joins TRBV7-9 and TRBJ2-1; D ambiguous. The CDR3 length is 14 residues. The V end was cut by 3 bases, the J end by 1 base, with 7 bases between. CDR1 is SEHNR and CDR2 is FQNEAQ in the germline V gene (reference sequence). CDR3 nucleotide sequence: TGTGCCAGCAGCTTGGCTGGGTCCTACAATGAGCAGTTCTTC. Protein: CASSLAGSYNEQFF. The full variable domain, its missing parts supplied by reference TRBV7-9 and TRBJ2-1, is DTGVSQNPRHKITKRGQNVTFRCDPISEHNRLYWYRQTLGQGPEFLTYFQNEAQLEKSRLLSDRFSAERPKGSFSTLEIQRTEQGDSAMYLCASSLAGSYNEQFFGPGTRLTVL.

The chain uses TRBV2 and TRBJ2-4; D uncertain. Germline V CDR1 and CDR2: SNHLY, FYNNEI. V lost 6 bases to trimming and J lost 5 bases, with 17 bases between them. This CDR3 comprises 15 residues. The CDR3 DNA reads TGTGCCAGCAGCCACACAATCGACGGCGAAAACATTCAGTACTTC. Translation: CASSHTIDGENIQYF.

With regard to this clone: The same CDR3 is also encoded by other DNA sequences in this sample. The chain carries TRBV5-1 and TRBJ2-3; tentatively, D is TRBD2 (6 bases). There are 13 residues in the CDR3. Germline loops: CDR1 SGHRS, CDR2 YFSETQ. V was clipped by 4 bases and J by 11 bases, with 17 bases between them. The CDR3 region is CASSPQARGLQYF. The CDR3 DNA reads TGCGCCAGCAGCCCGCAAGCCCGGGGACTGCAGTATTTT.

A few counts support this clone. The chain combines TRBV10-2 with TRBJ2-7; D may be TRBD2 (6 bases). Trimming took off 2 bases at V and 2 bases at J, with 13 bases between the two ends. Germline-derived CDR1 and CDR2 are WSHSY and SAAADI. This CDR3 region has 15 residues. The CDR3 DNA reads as TGCGCCAGCAGTGAGGTCAGCGGGTCCGCCTACGAGCAGTACTTC. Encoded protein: CASSEVSGSAYEQYF.

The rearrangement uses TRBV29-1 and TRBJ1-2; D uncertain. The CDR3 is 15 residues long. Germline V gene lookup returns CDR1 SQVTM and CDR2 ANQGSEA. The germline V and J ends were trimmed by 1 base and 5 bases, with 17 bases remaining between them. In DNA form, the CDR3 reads TGCAGCGTTGAAGTTCGCACAGAGAAACTTTATGGCTACACCTTC. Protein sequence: CSVEVRTEKLYGYTF.

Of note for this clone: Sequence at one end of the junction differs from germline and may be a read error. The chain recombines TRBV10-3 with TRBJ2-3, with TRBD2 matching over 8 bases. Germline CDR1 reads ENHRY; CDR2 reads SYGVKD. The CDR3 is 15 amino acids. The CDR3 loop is CASSDSSGSTDTQYF. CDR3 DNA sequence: TGTGCCAGCAGTGACTCTAGCGGGAGCACAGATACGCAGTATTTT.

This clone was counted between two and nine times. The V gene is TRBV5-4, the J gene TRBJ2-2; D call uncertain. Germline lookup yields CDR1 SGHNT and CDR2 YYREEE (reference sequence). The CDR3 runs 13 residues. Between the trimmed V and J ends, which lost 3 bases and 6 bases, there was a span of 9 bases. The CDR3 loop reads CASSSDLSGELFF. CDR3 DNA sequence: TGTGCCAGCAGCTCGGACCTCTCCGGGGAGCTGTTTTTT.

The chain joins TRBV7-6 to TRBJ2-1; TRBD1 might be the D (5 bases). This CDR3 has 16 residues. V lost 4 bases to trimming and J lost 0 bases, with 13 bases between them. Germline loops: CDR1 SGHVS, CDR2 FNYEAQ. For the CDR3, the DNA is TGTGCCAGCAGCTCCAATTATGACAGCTCCTACAATGAGCAGTTCTTC. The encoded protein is CASSSNYDSSYNEQFF. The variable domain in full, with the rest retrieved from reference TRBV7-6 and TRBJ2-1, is GAGVSQSPRYKVTKRGQDVALRCDPISGHVSLYWYRQALGQGPEFLTYFNYEAQQDKSGLPNDRFSAERPEGSISTLTIQRTEQRDSAMYRCASSSNYDSSYNEQFFGPGTRLTVL.

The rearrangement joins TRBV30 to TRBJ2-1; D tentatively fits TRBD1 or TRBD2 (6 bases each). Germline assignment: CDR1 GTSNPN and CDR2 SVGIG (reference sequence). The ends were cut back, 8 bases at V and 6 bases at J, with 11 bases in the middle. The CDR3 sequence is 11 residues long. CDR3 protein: CAVEGGNEQFF. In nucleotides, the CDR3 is TGTGCCGTAGAGGGGGGCAATGAGCAGTTCTTC.

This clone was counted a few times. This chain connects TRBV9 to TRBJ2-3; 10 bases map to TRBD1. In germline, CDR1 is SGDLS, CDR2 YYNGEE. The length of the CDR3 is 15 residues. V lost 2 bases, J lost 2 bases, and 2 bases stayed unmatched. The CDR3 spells CASSVRQGATDTQYF. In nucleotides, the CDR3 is TGTGCCAGCAGCGTTAGACAGGGGGCCACAGATACGCAGTATTTT.

For the CDR3, the DNA is TGTGCCAGCAGTGCCGGGACTAGCGTCTGGATAGATACGCAGTATTTT. Its protein product is CASSAGTSVWIDTQYF. The chain links TRBV6-1 to TRBJ2-3; 10 bases fit TRBD2. The CDR3 totals 16 residues. Germline V gene sequence: CDR1 MNHNS, CDR2 SASEGT. V lost 4 bases to trimming and J lost 5 bases; unmatched junction nucleotides: 9.

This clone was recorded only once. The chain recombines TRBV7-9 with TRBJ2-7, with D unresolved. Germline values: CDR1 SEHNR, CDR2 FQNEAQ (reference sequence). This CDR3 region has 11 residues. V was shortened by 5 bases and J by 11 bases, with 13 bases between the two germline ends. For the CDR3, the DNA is TGTGCCAGCAGCCTCGGACCCTGGAAGTACTTC. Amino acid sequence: CASSLGPWKYF.

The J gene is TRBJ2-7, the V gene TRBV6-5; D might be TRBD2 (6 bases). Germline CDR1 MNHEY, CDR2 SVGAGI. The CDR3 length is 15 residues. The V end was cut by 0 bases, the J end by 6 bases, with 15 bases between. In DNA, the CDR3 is TGTGCCAGCAGTTACTCGACCCTGGGGGGTCTCGAGCAGTACTTC. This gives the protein CASSYSTLGGLEQYF.

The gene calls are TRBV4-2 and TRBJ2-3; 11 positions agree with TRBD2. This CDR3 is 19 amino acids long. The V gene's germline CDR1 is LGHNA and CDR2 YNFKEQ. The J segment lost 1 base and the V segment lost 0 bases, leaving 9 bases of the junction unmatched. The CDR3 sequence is CASSQDLLAGGPGTDTQYF. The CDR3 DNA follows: TGTGCCAGCAGCCAAGATCTCCTAGCGGGGGGCCCAGGCACAGATACGCAGTATTTT.

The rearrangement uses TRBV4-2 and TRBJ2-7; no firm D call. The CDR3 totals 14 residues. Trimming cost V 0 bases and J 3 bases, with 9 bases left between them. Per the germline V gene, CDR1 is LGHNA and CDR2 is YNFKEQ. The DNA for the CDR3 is TGTGCCAGCAGCCAAGATGAACAGTTCTACGAGCAGTACTTC. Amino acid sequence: CASSQDEQFYEQYF.